The 6 T cell receptor beta chains below all came from one sample that was sequenced in a study of persistence of HIV-infected CD4 T cells. Sequencing used immunoSEQ version 4 in survey mode. The repertoire was sequenced with immunoSEQ multiplex PCR; TCRdb's copy has only in-frame clones and lacks some. This sample yields 40,000 or so clones, of which 88% are seen a single time; 0.45% to 0.5% belongs to the top ten. This nonspecific control used anti-CD3/anti-CD28 bead stimulation of CD4+ T cells. Responding CD4+ T cells were sorted by upregulation of both CD40 ligand and CD69. Their recognized antigens are unknown. Sequences were derived from CD4+ T cells sorted from PBMCs after roughly 18-hour stimulation, sampled from a patient who received antiretroviral therapy. The receptors derive from an adult woman with HIV who was CMV-seropositive.

This clone occurred once. This chain links TRBV10-3 with TRBJ2-5; the D call may be TRBD1 or TRBD2 (5 bases each). The CDR3 extends over 15 amino acids. V was shortened by 5 bases and J by 1 base, with 14 bases between the two germline ends. Germline V gene sequence: CDR1 ENHRY, CDR2 SYGVKD. This CDR3 is CAISQAREIQETQYF. The CDR3 region has the DNA TGTGCCATCAGTCAGGCCAGGGAGATCCAAGAGACCCAGTACTTC.

The gene calls are TRBV6-5 and TRBJ1-1; 8 bases are a match to TRBD1. Germline V gene data show CDR1 as MNHEY and CDR2 as SVGAGI. The V and J ends lost 0 bases and 1 base, in that order; junction bases with no gene match: 1. The CDR3 loop spans 15 amino acids. As DNA, the CDR3 is TGTGCCAGCAGTTACTCGGGGACAGGGAACACTGAAGCTTTCTTT. Translation: CASSYSGTGNTEAFF.

The CDR3 sequence: CATSRGFEPQHF. CDR3 in DNA: TGTGCCACCAGCAGGGGGTTCGAGCCCCAGCATTTT. V gene TRBV24-1 combines with J gene TRBJ1-5; 7 bases agree with TRBD1. Germline lookup yields CDR1 KGHDR and CDR2 SFDVKD. This CDR3 comprises 12 residues. Unmatched junction bases numbered 4, after V lost 7 bases and J lost 8 bases.

The chain has TRBV5-4 and TRBJ1-4; 7 bases fit TRBD1. The junction had 7 bases not matched to a gene; V was cut back by 0 bases and J by 8 bases. The CDR3 has 15 residues. The germline V gene encodes CDR1 SGHNT and CDR2 YYREEE (reference sequence). The chain's CDR3 is CASSLGQGGGEKLFF. The CDR3 coding sequence is TGTGCCAGCAGCTTGGGACAGGGAGGAGGGGAAAAACTGTTTTTT.

The rearrangement uses TRBV2 and TRBJ2-2; maybe TRBD2 (7 bases). CDR3 length: 14 residues. Trimming stripped 8 bases from V and 1 base from J, with 11 bases between. The germline gives CDR1 SNHLY, CDR2 FYNNEI. The CDR3: CASSGGRNTGELFF. DNA for the CDR3: TGTGCCAGCTCGGGGGGCCGGAACACCGGGGAGCTGTTTTTT.

CDR3 sequence reads: CASSIIGNEQFF. DNA for the CDR3: TGTGCCAGCAGTATAATAGGTAATGAGCAGTTCTTC. V is TRBV7-3 and J is TRBJ2-1; D unclear. V was shortened by 6 bases and J by 7 bases, with 10 bases between the two germline ends. CDR3 length equals 12 residues. Germline V gene data show CDR1 as SGHTA and CDR2 as FQGTGA.